The 26 T cell receptor beta chains in this list originate from one sample, sequenced in a study of T-cell reconstitution after alpha-beta-depleted transplantation in children. Unique molecular identifiers featured in how the TCRbeta library was prepared. TCRdb re-analysed the PCR reads in MiXCR, keeping a single row per CDR3 protein. Among fewer than 450,000 distinct CDR3 sequences, about 17% were seen once, and the ten largest hold roughly 40%. The source was PBMCs, mostly from graft donor cells, collected 360 days after TCRalphabeta/CD19-depleted stem cell transplant. The receptors derive from a male patient aged 2 to 9 who had a stem cell transplant for acute lymphoblastic leukemia, so the T cells may come from the graft donor.

This clonotype was counted only a few times. The chain couples TRBV5-6 to TRBJ2-3; 9 nucleotides line up with TRBD2. Germline CDR1 is SGHDT and CDR2 is YYEEEE. Trimming removed 6 bases from V and 9 bases from J; junction bases left unmatched: 14. This CDR3 contains 15 residues. The CDR3 region has the DNA TGTGCCAGCACAGCCGGAGCGGGAGGAAGGTGGACGCAGTATTTT. Translation gives CASTAGAGGRWTQYF.

This clonotype appeared a few times. V and J are TRBV29-1 and TRBJ2-5; no clear D gene. V was clipped by 7 bases and J by 5 bases, with 17 bases between them. The CDR3 is made up of 13 amino acids. CDR1 is SQVTM, CDR2 ANQGSEA, per germline. CDR3 amino acids: CSGLGPFRETQYF. CDR3 nucleotides: TGCAGCGGCTTAGGGCCATTTAGGGAGACCCAGTACTTC. The whole variable domain, remainder taken from reference TRBV29-1 and TRBJ2-5, is SAVISQKPSRDICQRGTSLTIQCQVDSQVTMMFWYRQQPGQSLTLIATANQGSEATYESGFVIDKFPISRPNLTFSTLTVSNMSPEDSSIYLCSGLGPFRETQYFGPGTRLLVL.

This clonotype occurred a few times. J is TRBJ2-3 and V is TRBV29-1; perhaps TRBD2 as D (6 bases). The CDR3 is 14 amino acids. V was pared by 5 bases and J by 3 bases, with 15 bases between. Germline CDR1 and CDR2: SQVTM and ANQGSEA. CDR3 coding DNA: TGCAGCGTTATGCTCGGCGGGGTTACAGATACGCAGTATTTT. Translating gives CSVMLGGVTDTQYF.

This clonotype was recorded at least ten times. The rearrangement links TRBV7-6 to TRBJ1-1, with D unclear. V was cut by 1 base and J by 1 base, with 1 base left in between. This CDR3 has 12 residues. Germline CDR1 is SGHVS and CDR2 is FNYEAQ. The CDR3: CASSLENTEAFF. Written as DNA, the CDR3 is TGTGCCAGCAGCTTAGAGAACACTGAAGCTTTCTTT. The full variable domain, in which reference TRBV7-6 and TRBJ1-1 provide the parts outside the CDR3, is GAGVSQSPRYKVTKRGQDVALRCDPISGHVSLYWYRQALGQGPEFLTYFNYEAQQDKSGLPNDRFSAERPEGSISTLTIQRTEQRDSAMYRCASSLENTEAFFGQGTRLTVV.

This clonotype was seen a few times. V usage is TRBV4-1 and J usage is TRBJ2-3; D unresolved. The germline CDR1 and CDR2 sequences are MGHRA and YSYEKL. This CDR3 is 12 amino acids long. Trimming removed 2 bases from V and 6 bases from J, with 6 bases in between. This CDR3 is CASSQLGDTQYF. Here the CDR3 DNA reads TGCGCCAGCAGCCAACTCGGGGATACGCAGTATTTT.

The chain couples TRBV20-1 to TRBJ2-5; 9 bases agree with TRBD1. Per the germline V gene, CDR1 is DFQATT and CDR2 is SNEGSKA (reference sequence). CDR3 length equals 14 residues. V was clipped by 6 bases and J by 4 bases; unmatched bases: 9. The CDR3 nucleotides are TGCAGTGCCTATAGCCGGACAGGGGTAGAGACCCAGTACTTC. This encodes CSAYSRTGVETQYF.

This clonotype appeared many times. This chain connects TRBV5-1 to TRBJ2-5; 9 nucleotides match TRBD2. Germline lookup yields CDR1 SGHRS and CDR2 YFSETQ. The CDR3 is 14 residues long. With 4 bases clipped from V and 4 bases from J, the junction kept 5 bases outside the gene matches. Here the CDR3 DNA reads TGCGCCAGCAGCCCAGGCGGGAGGGGAGAGACCCAGTACTTC. Encoded protein: CASSPGGRGETQYF.

The table lists this clonotype with many counts. The CDR3 is CASSFPPTGSEQYF. The CDR3 coding sequence is TGTGCCAGCAGTTTCCCCCCAACGGGGAGCGAGCAGTACTTC. The chain employs TRBV28 and TRBJ2-7, with a weak D call TRBD2 (5 bases). CDR3 length: 14 amino acids. Deletions cut 3 bases from V and 6 bases from J, with 15 bases between. Germline values: CDR1 MDHEN, CDR2 SYDVKM.

This clonotype was counted ten times or more. The rearrangement joins TRBV12-3 or TRBV12-4 to TRBJ2-2, with D tentatively TRBD1 (6 bases). The CDR3 has 15 amino acids. V was clipped by 0 bases and J by 5 bases, with 10 bases between them. The CDR3 spells CASSLADRGTGELFF. CDR3 nucleotide sequence: TGTGCCAGCAGTTTAGCGGACAGAGGAACCGGGGAGCTGTTTTTT.

The table lists this clonotype with a few counts. The V and J genes are TRBV27 and TRBJ2-3, with 7 bases identical to TRBD1. Germline V gene sequence: CDR1 MNHEY, CDR2 SMNVEV (reference sequence). The CDR3 is 16 amino acids. Trimming removed 3 bases from V and 1 base from J; junction bases left unmatched: 7. In nucleotides, the CDR3 is TGTGCCAGCAGTTTTTACCGGGACAGAGGCACAGATACGCAGTATTTT. Translated, it gives CASSFYRDRGTDTQYF.

At least ten counts were recorded for this clonotype. The rearrangement uses TRBV6-5 and TRBJ1-4; possible D gene TRBD1, 6 bases. The CDR3 runs to 15 residues. Trimming took 0 bases from V and 10 from J, leaving 15 bases between them. From germline, CDR1 is MNHEY and CDR2 SVGAGI. The CDR3 is CASSYSKQGGGKLFF. The CDR3 DNA follows: TGTGCCAGCAGTTACTCGAAACAGGGAGGGGGAAAACTGTTTTTT.

In its sample, this clonotype was seen a few times. J is TRBJ2-1 and V is TRBV6-2 or TRBV6-3, with 8 positions matching TRBD2. V lost 7 bases, J lost 2 bases, and 10 bases stayed unmatched. The CDR3 extends over 16 amino acids. Germline V gene lookup returns CDR1 MNHEY and CDR2 SVGEGT. CDR3 residues: CASTTEGGRPYNEQFF. For the CDR3, the DNA is TGTGCCAGCACGACTGAAGGCGGGAGGCCCTACAATGAGCAGTTCTTC.

This clonotype has only a few counts. Here the CDR3 DNA reads TGTGCCAGCAGGTCTCGAGCGGGAGAGGGGACCTACGAGCAGTACTTC. It is translated as CASRSRAGEGTYEQYF. V gene TRBV2 combines with J gene TRBJ2-7, with TRBD2 matching 8 bases. Germline V CDR1 and CDR2: SNHLY, FYNNEI. The CDR3 is made up of 16 amino acids. V lost 6 bases to trimming and J lost 2 bases; unmatched junction nucleotides: 12. The whole variable domain, filled in from reference TRBV2 and TRBJ2-7, reads EPEVTQTPSHQVTQMGQEVILRCVPISNHLYFYWYRQILGQKVEFLVSFYNNEISEKSEIFDDQFSVERPDGSNFTLKIRSTKLEDSAMYFCASRSRAGEGTYEQYFGPGTRLTVT.

The chain employs TRBV20-1 and TRBJ2-1; TRBD2 matches at 7 bases. The CDR3 contains 16 residues. Looked up from germline, CDR1 is DFQATT and CDR2 is SNEGSKA (reference sequence). Germline trimming cut 3 bases from V and 5 bases from J; bases unmatched to any gene: 13. The CDR3 spells CSARPGVGRADNEQFF. In DNA, the CDR3 is TGCAGTGCTAGGCCCGGAGTGGGGAGGGCCGACAATGAGCAGTTCTTC.

This sequence joins TRBV7-2 and TRBJ2-4; D is uncertain. The CDR3 is 12 residues long. The ends were cut back, 5 bases at V and 9 bases at J, with 11 bases in the middle. Germline-derived CDR1 and CDR2 are SGHTA and FQGNSA. As DNA, the CDR3 is TGTGCCAGCAGCCCCCGACTGGGCATTCAGTACTTC. This sequence encodes CASSPRLGIQYF.

Only a few counts were recorded for this clonotype. The chain links TRBV4-1 to TRBJ1-1; D gene ambiguous. Trimming stripped 4 bases from V and 5 bases from J, with 8 bases between. The CDR3 runs 12 residues. The germline V gene has CDR1 MGHRA and CDR2 YSYEKL. CDR3: CASSRPGTEAFF. For the CDR3, the DNA is TGCGCCAGCAGCCGCCCGGGGACTGAAGCTTTCTTT.

This clonotype was observed a handful of times. This rearrangement joins TRBV12-3 or TRBV12-4 to TRBJ2-3; D is ambiguous. This CDR3 has 15 amino acids. V was pared by 0 bases and J by 0 bases, with 7 bases between. CDR3 region: CASSLALRSTDTQYF. The CDR3 bases are TGTGCCAGCAGTTTAGCGCTGCGGAGCACAGATACGCAGTATTTT.

The sample holds one count of this clonotype. The V gene is TRBV2, the J gene TRBJ2-1, with 9 positions matching TRBD2. Trimming cost V 1 base and J 0 bases; bases outside gene matches: 13. The germline CDR1 and CDR2 sequences are SNHLY and FYNNEI. The CDR3 extends over 20 amino acids. The CDR3 is CASSEVAGDGQSSSYNEQFF. The CDR3 DNA follows: TGTGCCAGCAGTGAAGTAGCGGGAGATGGGCAATCGAGCTCCTACAATGAGCAGTTCTTC.

This chain uses TRBV28 with TRBJ1-5; D call uncertain. V was clipped by 3 bases and J by 3 bases, with 18 bases between them. CDR1 and CDR2 (germline): MDHEN, SYDVKM. The CDR3 runs 17 residues. The CDR3 is CASSFRRVLRNNQPQHF. In DNA, the CDR3 is TGTGCCAGCAGTTTTAGGCGGGTCCTTAGGAACAATCAGCCCCAGCATTTT. Full variable domain (rest looked up from reference TRBV28 and TRBJ1-5): DVKVTQSSRYLVKRTGEKVFLECVQDMDHENMFWYRQDPGLGLRLIYFSYDVKMKEKGDIPEGYSVSREKKERFSLILESASTNQTSMYLCASSFRRVLRNNQPQHFGDGTRLSIL.

This clonotype has more than one count but fewer than ten. The J gene is TRBJ2-7, the V gene TRBV20-1; 9 bases fit TRBD1. The CDR3 consists of 15 residues. The V and J ends lost 6 bases and 0 bases, in that order; junction bases with no gene match: 9. Germline CDR1 reads DFQATT; CDR2 reads SNEGSKA (reference sequence). The CDR3 nucleotides are TGCAGTGCACCAGGACAGGGGCGCAGCTCCTACGAGCAGTACTTC. Its translation: CSAPGQGRSSYEQYF.

This clonotype was seen more than once but under ten times. The V and J genes are TRBV10-2 and TRBJ2-7, with TRBD2 matching 8 bases. Germline CDR1 WSHSY, CDR2 SAAADI. This CDR3 has 16 residues. V dropped 3 bases and J dropped 4; count of bases not matched to a gene: 11. The CDR3: CASSERAGDPPYEQYF. CDR3 DNA sequence: TGCGCCAGCAGTGAAAGAGCGGGAGACCCCCCTTACGAGCAGTACTTC.

The CDR3 sequence is CASSNVCPYLRQFF. In DNA form, the CDR3 reads TGTGCCAGCAGCAACGTGTGTCCCTATCTCCGACAGTTCTTC. The chain joins TRBV21-1 to TRBJ2-1; the table's D call, TRBD1, was not checked against the DNA. TRBV21-1 is a pseudogene segment. CDR3 length equals 14 residues.

This chain uses TRBV7-9 with TRBJ2-7; the D is unclear. The germline V gene has CDR1 SEHNR and CDR2 FQNEAQ (reference sequence). V was shortened by 5 bases and J by 0 bases, with 11 bases between the two germline ends. The CDR3 sequence is 14 residues long. The CDR3 DNA reads TGTGCCAGCAGCCCCCGACTTAGCTCCTACGAGCAGTACTTC. Protein sequence: CASSPRLSSYEQYF.

The J gene is TRBJ2-5, the V gene TRBV5-1, with TRBD2 identical over 13 bases. The CDR3 contains 18 residues. Germline assignment: CDR1 SGHRS and CDR2 YFSETQ. With V trimmed by 4 bases and J by 1 base, 10 bases remained unmatched. CDR3 in amino acids: CASSPRRTSGGLQETQYF. The CDR3 coding sequence is TGCGCCAGCAGCCCCCGCCGGACTAGCGGGGGACTCCAAGAGACCCAGTACTTC.

At least ten counts were recorded for this clonotype. The chain links TRBV12-3 or TRBV12-4 to TRBJ2-5; TRBD2 agrees at 7 bases. The J segment lost 1 base and the V segment lost 3 bases, leaving 2 bases of the junction unmatched. The CDR3 extends over 14 amino acids. The CDR3 DNA reads as TGTGCCAGCAGTTTTCTAGCGGCCCAAGAGACCCAGTACTTC. It specifies CASSFLAAQETQYF.

The chain recombines TRBV7-9 with TRBJ1-5; 8 bases match TRBD1. V lost 5 bases, J lost 8 bases, and 8 bases stayed unmatched. The germline V gene encodes CDR1 SEHNR and CDR2 FQNEAQ (reference sequence). The CDR3 has 14 amino acids. The chain's CDR3 is CASSQSTTGEPQHF. CDR3 in DNA: TGTGCCAGCAGCCAATCGACGACAGGGGAGCCCCAGCATTTT.